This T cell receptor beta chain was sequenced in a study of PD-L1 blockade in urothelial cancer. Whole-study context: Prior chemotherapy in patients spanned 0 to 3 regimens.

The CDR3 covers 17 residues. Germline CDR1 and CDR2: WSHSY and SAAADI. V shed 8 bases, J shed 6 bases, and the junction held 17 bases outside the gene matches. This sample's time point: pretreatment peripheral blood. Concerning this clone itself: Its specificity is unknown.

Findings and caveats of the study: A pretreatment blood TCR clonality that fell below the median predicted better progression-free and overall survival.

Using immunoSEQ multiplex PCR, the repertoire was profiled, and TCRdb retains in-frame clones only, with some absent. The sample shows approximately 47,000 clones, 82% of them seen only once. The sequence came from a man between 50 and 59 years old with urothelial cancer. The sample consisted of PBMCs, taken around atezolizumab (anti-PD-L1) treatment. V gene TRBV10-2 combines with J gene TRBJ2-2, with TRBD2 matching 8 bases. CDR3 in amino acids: CASAGGVGGGRSGELFF. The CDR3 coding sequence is TGCGCCAGCGCCGGAGGAGTCGGGGGGGGCCGGTCCGGGGAGCTGTTTTTT.